Below, 13 T cell receptor beta chains from the same sample are listed, as sequenced in a study of T cells in Graves' hyperthyroidism and ophthalmopathy (dated by TCRdb to between 2019 and 2020). The method behind the library was multiplex PCR. This sample was sequenced with an Illumina HiSeq 2000. The TCR beta CDR3 regions were amplified from the RNA transcripts. For the first round of RT-PCR on the TCR CDR3, the HTBI primer set was used together with the Qiagen OneStep RT-PCR kit. TCRdb reran the public reads through fastp at Q25 and MiXCR, keeping productive beta chains. Rows with one shared CDR3 protein collapse into an entry with the most common genes and DNA. In this sample the table shows approximately 430,000 distinct CDR3 sequences, approximately 14% of which occur a single time. In total, the top ten clones hold roughly 7.4% of the sample. Sequences were obtained from blood. These receptor sequences come from a woman under 30 with Graves' hyperthyroidism.

In this sample, this clonotype turned up many times. The rearrangement links TRBV24-1 to TRBJ1-1, with 7 bases that match TRBD1. CDR3 length equals 22 residues. The ends lost 0 bases at V and 3 bases at J; junction bases unmatched: 24. Germline CDR1 and CDR2: KGHDR and SFDVKD. The CDR3 sequence: CATSDLSQARDRDIRAHTEAFF. CDR3 bases: TGTGCCACCAGTGATTTGTCCCAGGCGCGCGACAGGGATATTCGGGCTCACACTGAAGCTTTCTTT.

This clonotype was seen ten or more times. The genes are TRBV10-1 and TRBJ1-6; a weak D match, TRBD1 (6 bases). The V end was cut by 2 bases, the J end by 10 bases, with 12 bases between. This CDR3 is built from 14 residues. Germline CDR1 and CDR2: WNHNN and SYGVQD (reference sequence). The CDR3 DNA follows: TGCGCCAGCAGTGAGCACATCCAGGGGTCACCCCTCCACTTT. Protein: CASSEHIQGSPLHF.

This clonotype was observed at least ten times. The genes are TRBV5-6 and TRBJ2-5; maybe TRBD1 (6 bases). Germline V gene sequence: CDR1 SGHDT, CDR2 YYEEEE. Trimming took 3 bases from V and 3 from J, leaving 6 bases between them. This CDR3 has 12 amino acids. CDR3 sequence: CASSSGEETQYF. The CDR3 coding sequence is TGTGCCAGCAGCTCAGGGGAAGAGACCCAGTACTTC.

This clonotype appeared many times. The V and J genes are TRBV30 and TRBJ1-5; no definite D call. V was trimmed by 1 base and J by 3 bases, leaving 7 bases between them. This CDR3 has 13 residues. The V gene's germline CDR1 is GTSNPN and CDR2 SVGIG (reference sequence). The CDR3 sequence: CAWSAGINQPQHF. The DNA of the CDR3 is TGTGCCTGGAGTGCCGGTATCAATCAGCCCCAGCATTTT.

A few counts support this clonotype. V usage is TRBV30 and J usage is TRBJ2-1; tentative D call: TRBD2 (5 bases). CDR3 length: 14 amino acids. V dropped 5 bases and J dropped 6 bases, with 17 bases sitting between them. In germline, CDR1 is GTSNPN, CDR2 SVGIG (reference sequence). CDR3 coding DNA: TGTGCCTGGGGTCCCCTGCTAGCCGGCAATGAGCAGTTCTTC. Its protein product is CAWGPLLAGNEQFF.

This clonotype came up many times. The chain joins TRBV2 to TRBJ2-5; 7 bases are a match to TRBD1. The CDR3 extends over 13 amino acids. The germline V gene has CDR1 SNHLY and CDR2 FYNNEI. V was pared by 6 bases and J by 5 bases, with 6 bases of the junction left unmatched. The CDR3 DNA is TGTGCCAGCAGACAGGGACAGACGGAGACCCAGTACTTC. Amino acids: CASRQGQTETQYF.

This clonotype occurred once. A read error may be the cause here, since a much bigger clone is one base away. V usage is TRBV20-1 and J usage is TRBJ2-5, with 7 bases fitting TRBD1. Per the germline V gene, CDR1 is DFQATT and CDR2 is SNEGSKA (reference sequence). V was clipped by 8 bases and J by 2 bases; unmatched bases: 8. The CDR3 covers 13 residues. CDR3 coding DNA: TGCAGTCCGGGACAGTGGGCACAAGAGACCCAGTACTTC. The encoded protein is CSPGQWAQETQYF.

The V and J genes are TRBV19 and TRBJ2-7, with TRBD2 as a possible D gene (5 bases). Germline-derived CDR1 and CDR2 are LNHDA and SQIVND (reference sequence). Trimming left V 5 bases short and J 7 bases short, with 15 bases between. The length of the CDR3 is 13 residues. CDR3 in DNA: TGTGCCAGTAGTGCCAGCCGAGGCGGGGAGCAGTACTTC. As protein: CASSASRGGEQYF.

At least ten counts were recorded for this clonotype. V is TRBV7-6 and J is TRBJ2-1, with 10 nucleotides matching TRBD1. J was trimmed by 4 bases and V by 0 bases; bases with no gene match: 3. This CDR3 has 16 residues. Germline V gene sequence: CDR1 SGHVS, CDR2 FNYEAQ. CDR3 sequence reads: CASSLAPGQGYNEQFF. CDR3 sequence (DNA): TGTGCCAGCAGCTTAGCCCCGGGACAGGGGTACAATGAGCAGTTCTTC.

The chain employs TRBV5-1 and TRBJ1-1; D is possibly TRBD1 (6 bases). Trimming took off 5 bases at V and 1 base at J, with 6 bases between the two ends. This CDR3 region has 12 residues. Germline CDR1 reads SGHRS; CDR2 reads YFSETQ. CDR3 nucleotides: TGCGCCAGCAGACAGGGGAACACTGAAGCTTTCTTT. Encoded protein: CASRQGNTEAFF.

With respect to this clonotype: This clone may be a read error of a much larger clone one base away. This chain uses TRBV7-3 with TRBJ2-3; tentatively, D is TRBD2 (5 bases). The CDR3 runs to 15 residues. The germline V and J ends were trimmed by 4 bases and 2 bases, with 13 bases remaining between them. Per the germline V gene, CDR1 is SGHTA and CDR2 is FQGTGA. CDR3 in amino acids: CASSSVRGVTDTQYF. CDR3 nucleotides: TGTGCCAGCAGCTCGGTTCGGGGTGTCACAGATACGCAGTATTTT.

This clonotype has ten or more counts. The J gene is TRBJ2-1, the V gene TRBV9; the D call may be TRBD1 or TRBD2 (7 bases each). Germline V CDR1 and CDR2: SGDLS, YYNGEE. This CDR3 comprises 15 residues. The V end was cut by 4 bases, the J end by 4 bases, with 15 bases between. This CDR3 reads CASSRGRGSYNEQFF. The DNA for the CDR3 is TGTGCCAGCAGCAGGGGGCGGGGGAGTTACAATGAGCAGTTCTTC.

The chain couples TRBV10-2 to TRBJ1-1; 12 bases agree with TRBD1. The germline V gene encodes CDR1 WSHSY and CDR2 SAAADI. The V and J ends lost 2 bases and 8 bases, in that order; junction bases with no gene match: 6. The CDR3 sequence is 15 residues long. In DNA form, the CDR3 reads TGCGCCAGCAGTGAGCGGGACAGGGGGCGCCTGGAAGCTTTCTTT. This sequence encodes CASSERDRGRLEAFF.